This T cell receptor beta chain is from a study of T cells in Graves' hyperthyroidism and ophthalmopathy. This clonotype was picked up many times. Hyperthyroidism of Graves' type that showed no ophthalmopathy progression within 18 months was stable. The J segment lost 1 base and the V segment lost 2 bases, leaving 1 base of the junction unmatched. The length of the CDR3 is 15 residues. Germline CDR1 is SGDLS and CDR2 is YYNGEE. Amplified TCR beta CDR3 regions derived from RNA transcripts. HTBI primers drove first-round RT-PCR of the TCR CDR3. TCRdb used MiXCR to reprocess the multiplex PCR reads, holding one entry per CDR3 protein. Among some 500,000 distinct CDR3 sequences listed, around 15% were seen once.

The source is a woman younger than 35 with Graves' hyperthyroidism. The genes are TRBV9 and TRBJ2-7, with 12 positions matching TRBD2. Sequencing was done on a sample of blood. This CDR3 is CASSVGTSGSYEQYF. In DNA form, the CDR3 reads TGTGCCAGCAGCGTGGGGACTAGCGGGTCCTACGAGCAGTACTTC.